This TCR beta chain appears in the sequencing data of a study of identical twins. Study-level points and caveats: Abundant beta clonotypes from cord blood bore fewer insertions; memory repertoires lacked this pattern. Because invariant MAIT and iNKT cells could be present, zero-insertion analyses could be partly confounded. Modeled out-of-frame TCR alpha sharing in monozygotic twins fell below observed levels.

Every donor was a healthy Caucasian. This clonotype was observed at least ten times. Its antigen is not identified. TCRdb redid the calling of the 5' RACE reads with MiXCR, one entry per CDR3 protein. In the table there are about 700,000 distinct CDR3 sequences, 8% to 9% of which are singletons. V dropped 3 bases and J dropped 5; count of bases not matched to a gene: 8. The germline gives CDR1 KGHDR, CDR2 SFDVKD. The CDR3 consists of 16 residues. These same records also appear under a second study, on yellow fever vaccine responses in identical twins.

Input material: PBMCs. The sequence derives from a woman aged 18-29 years in good health. The chain recombines TRBV24-1 with TRBJ2-5, with 10 nucleotides matching TRBD1. The CDR3 nucleotides are TGTGCCACCAGTGATCTTGGACAGGGGGGCTTGGAGACCCAGTACTTC. It yields the protein CATSDLGQGGLETQYF.